This T cell receptor (beta chain) was captured by sequencing in a study of cytomegalovirus exposure and HLA in healthy donors. General study points: It was reportedly the case that the classifier diagnosed cytomegalovirus status with high specificity and sensitivity. Among donors in an Asian-associated ancestry cluster, a later analysis reportedly found fewer N-insertions than the roughly 730-donor mean.

Looked up from germline, CDR1 is MNHEY and CDR2 is SMNVEV (reference sequence). The CDR3 is made up of 17 amino acids. Trimming took 5 bases from V and 3 from J, leaving 21 bases between them. This clone occurred once. The target antigen is unknown. 13 Jbeta primers and 60 Vbeta primers were used for the PCR. The protocol was immunoSEQ multiplex PCR, while the TCRdb copy is restricted to in-frame clones and leaves out a portion. Counted here are some 84,000 clones, about three quarters occurring once; the ten biggest clones make up 2% to 3%. The J gene is TRBJ2-3, the V gene TRBV27, with a weak D call TRBD1 (5 bases). Source material: PBMCs. This sequence originates from a male donor in good health and CMV-seropositive. The CDR3 sequence is CASSPYVGSRVTDTQYF. CDR3 in DNA: TGTGCCAGCAGTCCCTACGTGGGTTCCAGGGTTACAGATACGCAGTATTTT.